This T cell receptor (beta chain) was captured by sequencing in a study of HIV-infected children after antiretroviral therapy interruption. This clonotype was recorded many times. V lost 4 bases and J 7 bases, leaving 14 bases between the germline ends. The CDR3 spans 15 residues. The germline CDR1 and CDR2 sequences are LGHDT and YNNKEL (reference sequence). A 3' RACE protocol on RNA, with unique molecular identifiers, produced the TCR library. TCRdb called the 3' RACE reads again in MiXCR, with one record for every CDR3 protein. This sample has some 16,000 distinct CDR3 sequences, with 3% to 4% found just once. Regarding treatment: PENTA 11 planned treatment interruption arm or continuous ART arm. Samples needed at least 5 million viable cryopreserved PBMCs.

This receptor was taken from a child aged 2-17 years with HIV. The sequenced sample was CD45RA+ CD4+ T cells from PBMCs, obtained from a donor given antiretroviral therapy, either interrupted or continuous. Subset here: naive CD4+ CD45RA+ CD45RO- T cells. The gene calls are TRBV3-1 and TRBJ1-6, with D possibly being TRBD1 (6 bases). The CDR3 bases are TGTGCCAGCAGCCCGTCTGGGACACTAAATTCACCCCTCCACTTT. As protein: CASSPSGTLNSPLHF.